This T cell receptor (beta chain) was captured in a study of T cell responses to AZD1222 COVID-19 vaccine. Overall study findings and caveats: Compared with day 0, the breadth and depth of the Spike-specific TCR repertoire rose significantly after two doses of AZD1222. Clonal diversity was possibly underestimated, and the donors were mostly white British, with more females.

This clone was seen only a few times. Its antigen is unidentified. Germline V lookup: CDR1 SGHAT, CDR2 FQDESV (reference sequence). The V and J ends lost 5 bases and 6 bases, in that order; junction bases with no gene match: 13. The CDR3 runs 15 residues. Repertoires were generated with immunoSEQ multiplex PCR, while TCRdb's copy carries only in-frame clones and drops some. Of 90,000 or so clones in the sample, approximately 86% were seen once. The chain combines TRBV11-1 with TRBJ2-7; 7 positions match TRBD1. The TCR originated in an adult in good health. Sequenced material: peripheral blood, taken on day 0 of AZD1222 vaccination. This CDR3 reads CASSHLGYDRVEQYF. The CDR3 DNA is TGTGCCAGCAGCCACCTGGGCTACGACAGGGTCGAGCAGTACTTC.